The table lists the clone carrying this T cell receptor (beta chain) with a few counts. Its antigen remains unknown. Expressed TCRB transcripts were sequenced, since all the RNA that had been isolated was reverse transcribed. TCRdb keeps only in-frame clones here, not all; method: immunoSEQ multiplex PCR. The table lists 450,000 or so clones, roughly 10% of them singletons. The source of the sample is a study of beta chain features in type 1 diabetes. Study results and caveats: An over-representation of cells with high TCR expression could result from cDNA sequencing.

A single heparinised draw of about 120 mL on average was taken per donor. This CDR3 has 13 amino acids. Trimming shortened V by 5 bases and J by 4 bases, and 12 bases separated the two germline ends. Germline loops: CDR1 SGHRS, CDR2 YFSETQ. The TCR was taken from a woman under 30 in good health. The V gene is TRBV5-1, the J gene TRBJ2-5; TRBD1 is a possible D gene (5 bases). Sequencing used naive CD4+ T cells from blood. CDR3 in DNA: TGCGCCAGCAGGAAGGGGTCGGGAGAGACCCAGTACTTC. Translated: CASRKGSGETQYF. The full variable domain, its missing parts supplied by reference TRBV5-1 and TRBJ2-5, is KAGVTQTPRYLIKTRGQQVTLSCSPISGHRSVSWYQQTPGQGLQFLFEYFSETQRNKGNFPGRFSGRQFSNSRSEMNVSTLELGDSALYLCASRKGSGETQYFGPGTRLLVL.